This T cell receptor beta chain was retrieved from a study of long-term antiretroviral therapy in people with HIV. No donor had fewer than one pre-ART PBMC sample or fewer than two post-ART PBMC samples. Without exception, participants with HIV were treated in the United States. Investigators performed immunoSEQ version v3.0 at survey level. Assay: immunoSEQ multiplex PCR; the TCRdb copy retains only in-frame clones and omits some. In the table there are 25,000 to 30,000 clones, approximately 90% of which are singletons. Whole-study findings and limits: Control repertoires displayed wider CDR3 length ranges than the HIV repertoires. Regardless of time point, clones expanded before ART dominated the repertoire.

The sample holds a few counts of this clone. The antigen is not known. Trimming at V came to 4 bases and at J to 4 bases, leaving 7 bases not matched to a gene. The length of the CDR3 is 14 residues. CDR1 SGHAT and CDR2 FQNNGV come from the germline V gene. The specimen comprised unsorted PBMCs, sampled 3.1 years after starting antiretroviral therapy. The TCR originated in a man aged 18 to 30 with HIV. The chain carries TRBV11-2 and TRBJ2-7; 7 bases are a match to TRBD1. The CDR3 bases are TGTGCCAGCAGCTCCGACAGGGCGGAATACGAGCAGTACTTC. Amino acids: CASSSDRAEYEQYF.